Following are 10 T cell receptor beta chains from one sample sequenced in a study of blood T cell repertoires in COVID-19. Clones were sequenced by immunoSEQ multiplex PCR, and TCRdb holds only the in-frame ones, with some missing. Found here are approximately 170,000 clones, 88% of them singletons; the top ten hold 9%. Material: PBMCs or T cells enriched from blood (not recorded which). The receptors shown here come from a woman between 18 and 29 years old who had recovered from COVID-19.

The V call is TRBV7-9, the J call TRBJ2-7; 7 bases match TRBD2. V dropped 0 bases and J dropped 3; count of bases not matched to a gene: 8. CDR1 SEHNR and CDR2 FQNEAQ come from the germline V gene (reference sequence). The CDR3 sequence is 16 residues long. The CDR3 nucleotides are TGTGCCAGCAGCTTAGCCCAGCGGGACCATGTCTACGAGCAGTACTTC. Its protein is CASSLAQRDHVYEQYF.

This chain uses TRBV29-1 with TRBJ2-7, with TRBD1 matching over 9 bases. The germline CDR1 and CDR2 sequences are SQVTM and ANQGSEA. V trimming: 5 bases; J trimming: 3 bases; junction bases outside the gene matches: 8. The CDR3 consists of 14 residues. The CDR3 is CSVTGTGKIYEQYF. CDR3 DNA sequence: TGCAGCGTTACCGGGACAGGGAAAATCTACGAGCAGTACTTC.

The chain couples TRBV13 to TRBJ1-1; 10 bases match TRBD1. There are 16 residues in the CDR3. Germline lookup yields CDR1 PRHDT and CDR2 FYEKMQ (reference sequence). Trimming at V came to 4 bases and at J to 3 bases, leaving 8 bases not matched to a gene. CDR3 DNA sequence: TGTGCCAGCAGCTCCGACTGGACAGGGGGGGACACTGAAGCTTTCTTT. This gives the protein CASSSDWTGGDTEAFF.

This clone showed up just once. V and J are TRBV28 and TRBJ1-2, with D uncertain. V lost 1 base and J lost 8, with 17 bases in between. This CDR3 contains 15 residues. Germline CDR1 MDHEN, CDR2 SYDVKM. CDR3 sequence reads: CASSLSWSGGNGYTF. CDR3 nucleotides: TGTGCCAGCAGTTTATCCTGGTCGGGAGGGAACGGCTACACCTTC.

This rearrangement joins TRBV28 to TRBJ1-5, with TRBD1 matching 7 bases. This CDR3 comprises 15 residues. Germline CDR1 is MDHEN and CDR2 is SYDVKM. V was clipped by 6 bases and J by 4 bases; unmatched bases: 9. The CDR3 protein is CASRLPQGENQPQHF. The CDR3 DNA sequence: TGTGCCAGCAGACTACCCCAGGGGGAAAATCAGCCCCAGCATTTT.

Note on this clone: This specimen includes other DNA sequences encoding the same CDR3. The gene calls are TRBV6-5 and TRBJ1-6, with 9 nucleotides matching TRBD1. The CDR3 runs 14 residues. The germline V gene has CDR1 MNHEY and CDR2 SVGAGI. With V trimmed by 5 bases and J by 7 bases, 3 bases remained unmatched. CDR3 sequence reads: CASSPGQGNSPLHF. CDR3 coding DNA: TGTGCCAGCAGTCCCGGACAGGGGAATTCACCCCTCCACTTT.

As concerns this clone: A junction boundary mismatches the germline segment, possibly from a read error. The chain is built from TRBV6-1 and TRBJ1-3; the match to TRBD1 covers 7 bases. This CDR3 spans 16 amino acids. Germline values: CDR1 MNHNS, CDR2 SASEGT. CDR3 DNA: TGTGCCAGCCGTGAGACAGGGATGGGATCTGGAAACACCATATATTTT. Amino acids: CASRETGMGSGNTIYF.

The chain links TRBV7-3 to TRBJ2-5; 13 bases align to TRBD2. After removal of 2 bases from V and 3 bases from J, the junction contained 6 bases not matched to a gene. This CDR3 spans 17 amino acids. The V gene's germline CDR1 is SGHTA and CDR2 FQGTGA. This CDR3 is CASSLSGLAGYKETQYF. DNA for the CDR3: TGTGCCAGCAGCTTATCGGGACTAGCGGGATACAAAGAGACCCAGTACTTC.

DNA of the CDR3: TGTGCTAGTGGTTCATTCTACAGGGGTATGAGGACAGATACGCAGTATTTT. Translating gives CASGSFYRGMRTDTQYF. V is TRBV12-5 and J is TRBJ2-3; 7 bases are a match to TRBD1. Germline values: CDR1 LGHNT, CDR2 FRNRAP. The CDR3 runs 17 residues. V shed 4 bases and J 3 bases; nucleotides not matched to a gene: 13. Full variable domain (outside the CDR3, taken from reference TRBV12-5 and TRBJ2-3): DARVTQTPRHKVTEMGQEVTMRCQPILGHNTVFWYRQTMMQGLELLAYFRNRAPLDDSGMPKDRFSAEMPDATLATLKIQPSEPRDSAVYFCASGSFYRGMRTDTQYFGPGTRLTVL.

The chain uses TRBV5-4 and TRBJ1-2; D is undetermined. Germline CDR1 reads SGHNT; CDR2 reads YYREEE (reference sequence). V was trimmed by 0 bases and J by 8 bases, leaving 17 bases between them. The length of the CDR3 is 15 residues. CDR3 in amino acids: CASSLEQLSLEGYTF. The CDR3 coding sequence is TGTGCCAGCAGCTTGGAACAGCTTAGTCTGGAAGGCTACACCTTC.